The 28 T cell receptor beta chains listed next were all sequenced from one sample in a study of T cells in Graves' hyperthyroidism and ophthalmopathy. The TCR beta CDR3 regions underwent amplification using RNA transcripts as the source. HTBI primers were used for first-round RT-PCR of the TCR CDR3. Each CDR3 protein gets one entry after TCRdb re-called the multiplex PCR reads with MiXCR. The top ten clones hold roughly 30% of a sample with around 720,000 distinct CDR3 sequences, 35% of them seen once. Sequencing used blood. All receptors come from a woman in her forties with Graves' hyperthyroidism.

This clonotype was picked up many times. The J gene is TRBJ1-2, the V gene TRBV10-1; D unresolved. The CDR3 extends over 14 amino acids. Germline loops: CDR1 WNHNN, CDR2 SYGVQD (reference sequence). V shed 3 bases and J shed 8 bases, with 16 bases lying between them. CDR3 in amino acids: CASSDELRLGGYTF. As DNA, the CDR3 is TGCGCCAGCAGTGATGAATTGCGCCTGGGGGGCTACACCTTC.

The chain recombines TRBV7-2 with TRBJ2-3; 10 nucleotides line up with TRBD1. The ends lost 1 base at V and 6 bases at J; junction bases unmatched: 7. CDR1 SGHTA and CDR2 FQGNSA come from the germline V gene. This CDR3 contains 16 residues. The CDR3 nucleotides read TGTGCCAGCAGCTTAGGTTGGACAGGGGGTGCGGATACGCAGTATTTT. Translated: CASSLGWTGGADTQYF.

In the case of this clonotype: This sequence may be a read error, since a much larger clone differs from it by one base. The chain combines TRBV29-1 with TRBJ1-2; possibly TRBD1 for D (5 bases). The CDR3 is 11 amino acids. The germline V gene encodes CDR1 SQVTM and CDR2 ANQGSEA. CDR3 sequence: CSVVWGYGHTF. The CDR3 bases are TGCAGCGTTGTATGGGGCTATGGCCACACCTTC.

The chain employs TRBV19 and TRBJ1-1; tentatively, D is TRBD1 (5 bases). CDR3 length: 14 amino acids. V lost 6 bases and J lost 0, with 11 bases in between. Germline CDR1 and CDR2: LNHDA and SQIVND (reference sequence). CDR3 DNA sequence: TGTGCCAGTAGACAGGCGACAATGAACACTGAAGCTTTCTTT. The encoded protein is CASRQATMNTEAFF.

A few counts support this clonotype. The V and J genes are TRBV6-5 and TRBJ2-6; D gene unclear. The V end was cut by 4 bases, the J end by 0 bases, with 13 bases between. CDR1 and CDR2 (germline): MNHEY, SVGAGI. This CDR3 has 17 residues. Written as DNA, the CDR3 is TGTGCCAGCAGTTCCGGAGCAAGCCGCTCTGGGGCCAACGTCCTGACTTTC. Amino acids: CASSSGASRSGANVLTF.

V gene TRBV7-9 combines with J gene TRBJ1-1, with a tentative D call TRBD1 (5 bases). The germline V and J ends were trimmed by 5 bases and 0 bases, with 19 bases remaining between them. The germline V gene has CDR1 SEHNR and CDR2 FQNEAQ (reference sequence). The CDR3 runs 17 residues. The CDR3 region is CASSRGHFLDMNTEAFF. In DNA, the CDR3 is TGTGCCAGCAGCCGAGGACATTTTTTGGACATGAACACTGAAGCTTTCTTT.

This clonotype was observed a few times. J is TRBJ1-1 and V is TRBV3-1, with a weak D call TRBD1 (5 bases). The V gene's germline CDR1 is LGHDT and CDR2 YNNKEL (reference sequence). V gave up 0 bases and J gave up 8 bases, with 10 bases separating them. The CDR3 runs to 13 residues. CDR3 nucleotide sequence: TGTGCCAGCAGCCAAGAGACCGGGACCGAAGCTTTCTTT. This codes for CASSQETGTEAFF.

This clonotype has ten or more counts. J is TRBJ2-7 and V is TRBV7-9; D is tentatively TRBD1 or TRBD2 (6 bases each). The CDR3 loop spans 14 amino acids. V lost 11 bases and J 1 base, leaving 18 bases between the germline ends. CDR1 SEHNR and CDR2 FQNEAQ come from the germline V gene (reference sequence). For the CDR3, the DNA is TGTGCCTCTGGAGGGCAGGGGAGTTCCTACGAGCAGTACTTC. This encodes CASGGQGSSYEQYF. Based on the CDR3 plus reference TRBV7-9 and TRBJ2-7, the full variable domain is DTGVSQNPRHKITKRGQNVTFRCDPISEHNRLYWYRQTLGQGPEFLTYFQNEAQLEKSRLLSDRFSAERPKGSFSTLEIQRTEQGDSAMYLCASGGQGSSYEQYFGPGTRLTVT.

This clonotype was seen a few times. The chain links TRBV2 to TRBJ2-2; 9 bases agree with TRBD1. CDR3 length: 13 amino acids. Germline-derived CDR1 and CDR2 are SNHLY and FYNNEI. The V and J ends lost 9 bases and 7 bases, in that order; junction bases with no gene match: 6. The chain's CDR3 is CARQGAGGGELFF. CDR3 in DNA: TGTGCCAGACAGGGGGCAGGTGGCGGGGAGCTGTTTTTT.

The rearrangement joins TRBV12-3 or TRBV12-4 to TRBJ2-2, with 8 nucleotides matching TRBD1. V trimming: 8 bases; J trimming: 3 bases; junction bases outside the gene matches: 11. The CDR3 sequence is 16 residues long. The CDR3 DNA is TGTGCCAGCTTGGGTCGGACAGGGATCGACACCGGGGAGCTGTTTTTT. As protein: CASLGRTGIDTGELFF.

V and J are TRBV11-3 and TRBJ1-1; 8 nucleotides match TRBD1. The CDR3 consists of 16 residues. The germline V gene encodes CDR1 SGHNT and CDR2 YENEEA. V dropped 5 bases and J dropped 6; count of bases not matched to a gene: 14. The CDR3 sequence is CASSPGRWDRQPEAFF. In DNA, the CDR3 is TGTGCCAGCAGCCCAGGGAGGTGGGACAGGCAACCTGAAGCTTTCTTT.

The chain is built from TRBV29-1 and TRBJ2-5; D gene unclear. Trimming removed 3 bases from V and 5 bases from J, with 10 bases in between. The CDR3 extends over 12 amino acids. Germline V lookup: CDR1 SQVTM, CDR2 ANQGSEA. For the CDR3, the DNA is TGCAGCGTTGACGACGGGCCGGAGACCCAGTACTTC. Its protein product is CSVDDGPETQYF.

This clonotype has at least ten counts. V and J are TRBV5-1 and TRBJ1-1; possible D gene TRBD1, 6 bases. The CDR3 contains 16 residues. Germline lookup yields CDR1 SGHRS and CDR2 YFSETQ. Trimming stripped 2 bases from V and 3 bases from J, with 17 bases between. CDR3 sequence: CASSLRGGLADTEAFF. Here the CDR3 DNA reads TGCGCCAGCAGCTTAAGAGGGGGACTGGCGGACACTGAAGCTTTCTTT.

This clonotype was observed a few times. The chain joins TRBV27 to TRBJ2-7; possible D gene TRBD2, 5 bases. Germline CDR1 reads MNHEY; CDR2 reads SMNVEV (reference sequence). V lost 7 bases, J lost 2 bases, and 12 bases lay in between. The CDR3 is made up of 13 amino acids. The CDR3 nucleotides read TGTGCCAGCACAACGGTCGGGGCCTACGAGCAGTACTTC. It specifies CASTTVGAYEQYF.

This clonotype appeared many times. V is TRBV7-9 and J is TRBJ1-1, with D hard to call. Per the germline V gene, CDR1 is SEHNR and CDR2 is FQNEAQ (reference sequence). Trimming removed 3 bases at V and 1 base at J, with 9 bases between. The CDR3 runs to 14 residues. CDR3 nucleotides: TGTGCCAGCAGCTTCGGGTATTCGAACACTGAAGCTTTCTTT. Its protein is CASSFGYSNTEAFF.

This clonotype was picked up many times. The V and J genes are TRBV19 and TRBJ1-5; no definite D call. The CDR3 is 14 amino acids. Germline values: CDR1 LNHDA, CDR2 SQIVND (reference sequence). Trimming took 7 bases from V and 1 from J, leaving 11 bases between them. CDR3 residues: CASNALPSNQPQHF. CDR3 sequence (DNA): TGTGCCAGTAACGCCCTCCCCAGCAATCAGCCCCAGCATTTT. Full variable domain (rest looked up from reference TRBV19 and TRBJ1-5): DGGITQSPKYLFRKEGQNVTLSCEQNLNHDAMYWYRQDPGQGLRLIYYSQIVNDFQKGDIAEGYSVSREKKESFPLTVTSAQKNPTAFYLCASNALPSNQPQHFGDGTRLSIL.

This clonotype was observed at least ten times. This chain connects TRBV10-1 to TRBJ1-2, with D uncertain. Germline assignment: CDR1 WNHNN and CDR2 SYGVQD (reference sequence). The length of the CDR3 is 13 residues. Trimming stripped 4 bases from V and 4 bases from J, with 10 bases between. In nucleotides, the CDR3 is TGCGCCAGCAGTGCGTCCGGGATCTATGGCTACACCTTC. Protein sequence: CASSASGIYGYTF.

CDR3: CASSQESENQPQHF. Written as DNA, the CDR3 is TGTGCCAGCAGCCAAGAATCAGAGAATCAGCCCCAGCATTTT. The J gene is TRBJ1-5, the V gene TRBV4-2, with D unclear. Trimming cost V 0 bases and J 4 bases, with 7 bases left between them. This CDR3 is built from 14 residues. Germline values: CDR1 LGHNA, CDR2 YNFKEQ.

The chain combines TRBV20-1 with TRBJ1-1, with 11 bases that match TRBD1. The germline V gene has CDR1 DFQATT and CDR2 SNEGSKA (reference sequence). J lost 5 bases, V lost 6 bases, and 8 bases had no gene match. The CDR3 length is 14 residues. CDR3 in DNA: TGCAGTGCAACTCCGGGACAGGGGGGAACTGAAGCTTTCTTT. Translation gives CSATPGQGGTEAFF.

This clonotype came up many times. This rearrangement joins TRBV10-3 to TRBJ2-7; 12 bases match TRBD2. V dropped 4 bases and J dropped 4; count of bases not matched to a gene: 5. The germline V gene encodes CDR1 ENHRY and CDR2 SYGVKD. This CDR3 has 15 residues. Written as DNA, the CDR3 is TGTGCCATCAGTGGGGGACTAGCGGGTGGGTACGAGCAGTACTTC. This translates into CAISGGLAGGYEQYF.

Worth noting for this clonotype: A clone one base away is much larger, so this may be a read error. The chain employs TRBV15 and TRBJ1-2, with a tentative D call TRBD1 (5 bases). Germline lookup yields CDR1 LNHNV and CDR2 YYDKDF (reference sequence). The CDR3 length is 14 residues. Trimming removed 0 bases from V and 10 bases from J, with 15 bases in between. CDR3 sequence reads: CATSRDVGAKAYTF. CDR3 coding DNA: TGTGCCACCAGCAGAGATGTCGGGGCAAAGGCCTACACCTTC.

This clonotype was seen a handful of times. The V gene is TRBV6-5, the J gene TRBJ1-5; D remains unclear. The germline CDR1 and CDR2 sequences are MNHEY and SVGAGI. The V and J ends lost 5 bases and 3 bases respectively, with 14 bases between them. CDR3 length: 15 residues. In DNA form, the CDR3 reads TGTGCCAGCAGTCCGGGCCCAGCAAACAATCAGCCCCAGCATTTT. Its protein is CASSPGPANNQPQHF.

Ten or more counts support this clonotype. CDR3 DNA sequence: TGTGCCAGCAGCTTAGACAGAGCGGGTGCTGGAAACACCATATATTTT. Amino acids: CASSLDRAGAGNTIYF. This chain connects TRBV13 to TRBJ1-3; D unclear. Germline CDR1 is PRHDT and CDR2 is FYEKMQ (reference sequence). The V end was cut by 1 base, the J end by 2 bases, with 12 bases between. The CDR3 is 16 amino acids.

This clonotype turned up a few times. This rearrangement joins TRBV3-1 to TRBJ2-5; a weak D match, TRBD1 (5 bases). The CDR3 length is 14 residues. The germline V gene encodes CDR1 LGHDT and CDR2 YNNKEL (reference sequence). V lost 0 bases and J 7 bases, leaving 12 bases between the germline ends. For the CDR3, the DNA is TGTGCCAGCAGCCAAGATGGGGCAGGGCTGACCCAGTACTTC. Protein sequence: CASSQDGAGLTQYF.

In its sample, this clonotype was seen many times. The V and J genes are TRBV19 and TRBJ1-2; TRBD1 agrees at 10 bases. The CDR3 length is 13 residues. The junction had 3 bases not matched to a gene; V was cut back by 6 bases and J by 5 bases. Looked up from germline, CDR1 is LNHDA and CDR2 is SQIVND (reference sequence). CDR3 DNA sequence: TGTGCCAGTAGCATGGGACAGGGGTATGGCTACACCTTC. Its protein product is CASSMGQGYGYTF.

On this clonotype: A read error may produce the germline difference seen at one junction end. This sequence joins TRBV10-3 and TRBJ2-6; D is ambiguous. The CDR3 runs to 15 residues. CDR1 and CDR2 from the germline V gene are ENHRY and SYGVKD. CDR3 sequence: CASSLADSGANVLTF. Written as DNA, the CDR3 is TGTGCCAGCAGTTTGGCGGACTCTGGGGCCAACGTCCTGACTTTC.

Comments on this clonotype: One junction end does not reproduce the germline sequence, and a read error may be involved. The V call is TRBV12-3 or TRBV12-4, the J call TRBJ2-2, with 12 bases fitting TRBD1. This CDR3 region has 16 residues. This chain's CDR3 is CASSLGQGAATGQLFF. CDR3 coding DNA: TGTGCCAGCAGTTTGGGACAGGGGGCTGCAACCGGGCAGCTGTTTTTT.

The V call is TRBV19, the J call TRBJ2-7; D possibly corresponds to TRBD2 (5 bases). The germline gives CDR1 LNHDA, CDR2 SQIVND (reference sequence). V gave up 5 bases and J gave up 2 bases, with 13 bases separating them. This CDR3 contains 14 residues. DNA of the CDR3: TGTGCCAGTAGTCGGACTGAACGGACCTACGAGCAGTACTTC. It translates to CASSRTERTYEQYF.